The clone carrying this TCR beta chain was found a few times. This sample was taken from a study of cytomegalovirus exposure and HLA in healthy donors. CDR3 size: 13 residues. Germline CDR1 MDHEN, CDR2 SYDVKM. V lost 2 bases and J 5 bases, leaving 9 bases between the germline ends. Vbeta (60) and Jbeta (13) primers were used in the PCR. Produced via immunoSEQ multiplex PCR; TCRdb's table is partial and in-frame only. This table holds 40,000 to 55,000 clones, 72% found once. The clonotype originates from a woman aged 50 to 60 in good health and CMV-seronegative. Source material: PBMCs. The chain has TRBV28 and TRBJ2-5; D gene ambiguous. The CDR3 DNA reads TGTGCCAGCAGTTTAGTGAGTACGGAGACCCAGTACTTC. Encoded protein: CASSLVSTETQYF.